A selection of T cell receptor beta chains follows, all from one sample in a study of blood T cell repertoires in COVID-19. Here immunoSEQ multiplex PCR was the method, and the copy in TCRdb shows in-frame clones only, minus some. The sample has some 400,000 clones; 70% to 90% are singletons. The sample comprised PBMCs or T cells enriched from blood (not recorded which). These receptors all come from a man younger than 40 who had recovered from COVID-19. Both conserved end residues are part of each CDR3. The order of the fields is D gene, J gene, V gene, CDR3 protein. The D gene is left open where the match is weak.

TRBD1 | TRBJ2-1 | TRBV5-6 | CASSRFGQGANNEQFF
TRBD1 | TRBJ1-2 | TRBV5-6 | CASYRGKGYTF
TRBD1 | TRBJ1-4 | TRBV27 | CASSPARTGGNEKLFF
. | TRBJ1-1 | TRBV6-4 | CASSDSANTEAFF
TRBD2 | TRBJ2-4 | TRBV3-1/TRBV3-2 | CASSQDRLAGGENIQYF
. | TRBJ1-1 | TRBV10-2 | CASSEQGNTEAFF
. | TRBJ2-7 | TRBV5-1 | CASRGEYEQYF
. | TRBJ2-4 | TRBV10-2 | CASSYTGSPQRYF
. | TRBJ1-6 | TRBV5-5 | CASSSSVPNSPLHF
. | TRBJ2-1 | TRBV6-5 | CASSYSPLTGNEQFF
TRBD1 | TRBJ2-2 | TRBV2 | CASSEWDRGDTGELFF
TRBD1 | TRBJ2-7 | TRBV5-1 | CASSFDWTGGLYEQYF
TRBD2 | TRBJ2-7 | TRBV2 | CASMGTSGSWGEQYF